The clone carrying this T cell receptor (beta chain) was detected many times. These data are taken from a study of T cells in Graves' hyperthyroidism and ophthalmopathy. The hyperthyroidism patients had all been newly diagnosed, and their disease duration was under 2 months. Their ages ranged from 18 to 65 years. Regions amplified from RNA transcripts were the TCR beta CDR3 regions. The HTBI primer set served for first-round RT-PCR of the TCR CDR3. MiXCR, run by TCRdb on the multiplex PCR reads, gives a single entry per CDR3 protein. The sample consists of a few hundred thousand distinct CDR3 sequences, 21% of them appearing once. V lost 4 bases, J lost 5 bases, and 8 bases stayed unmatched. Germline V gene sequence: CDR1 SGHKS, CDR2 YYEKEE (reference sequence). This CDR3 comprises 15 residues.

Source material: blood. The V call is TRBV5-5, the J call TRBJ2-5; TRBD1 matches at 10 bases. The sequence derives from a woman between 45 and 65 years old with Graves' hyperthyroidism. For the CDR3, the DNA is TGTGCCAGCAGCCCCCGGACAGGGGGTTCGGAGACCCAGTACTTC. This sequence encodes CASSPRTGGSETQYF. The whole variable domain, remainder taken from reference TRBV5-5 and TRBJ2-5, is DAGVTQSPTHLIKTRGQQVTLRCSPISGHKSVSWYQQVLGQGPQFIFQYYEKEERGRGNFPDRFSARQFPNYSSELNVNALLLGDSALYLCASSPRTGGSETQYFGPGTRLLVL.